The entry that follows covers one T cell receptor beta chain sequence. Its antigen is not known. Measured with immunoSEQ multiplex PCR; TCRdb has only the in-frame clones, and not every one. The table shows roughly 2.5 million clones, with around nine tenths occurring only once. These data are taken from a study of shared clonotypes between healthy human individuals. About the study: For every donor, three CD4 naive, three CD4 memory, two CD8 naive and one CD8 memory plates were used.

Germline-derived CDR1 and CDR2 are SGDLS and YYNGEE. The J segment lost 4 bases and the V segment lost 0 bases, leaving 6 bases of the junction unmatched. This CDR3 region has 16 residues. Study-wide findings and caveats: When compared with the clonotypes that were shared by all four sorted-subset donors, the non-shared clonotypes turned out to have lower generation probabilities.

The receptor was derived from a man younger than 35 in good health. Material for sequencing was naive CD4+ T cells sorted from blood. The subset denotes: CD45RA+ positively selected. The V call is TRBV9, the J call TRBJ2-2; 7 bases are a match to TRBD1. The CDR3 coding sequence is TGTGCCAGCAGCGTAGCTAAACAGGGGTTCACCGGGGAGCTGTTTTTT. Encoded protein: CASSVAKQGFTGELFF.